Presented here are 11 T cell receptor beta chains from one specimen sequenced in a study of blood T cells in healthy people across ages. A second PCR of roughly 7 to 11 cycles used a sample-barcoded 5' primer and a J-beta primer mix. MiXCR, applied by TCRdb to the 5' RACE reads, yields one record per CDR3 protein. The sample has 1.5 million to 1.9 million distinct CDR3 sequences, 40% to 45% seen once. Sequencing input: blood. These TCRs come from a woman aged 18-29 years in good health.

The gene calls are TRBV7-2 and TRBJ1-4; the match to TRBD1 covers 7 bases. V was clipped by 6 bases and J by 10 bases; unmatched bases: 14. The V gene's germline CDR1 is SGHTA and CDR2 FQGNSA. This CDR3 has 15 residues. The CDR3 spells CASSFQGGTDLKLFF. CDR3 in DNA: TGTGCCAGCAGTTTCCAGGGGGGGACGGATCTAAAACTGTTTTTT.

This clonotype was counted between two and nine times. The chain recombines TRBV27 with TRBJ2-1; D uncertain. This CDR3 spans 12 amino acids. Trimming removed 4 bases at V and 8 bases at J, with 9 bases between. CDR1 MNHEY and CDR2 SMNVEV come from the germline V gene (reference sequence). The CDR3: CASSYPSDEQFF. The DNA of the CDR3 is TGTGCCAGCAGTTACCCCTCCGATGAGCAGTTCTTC.

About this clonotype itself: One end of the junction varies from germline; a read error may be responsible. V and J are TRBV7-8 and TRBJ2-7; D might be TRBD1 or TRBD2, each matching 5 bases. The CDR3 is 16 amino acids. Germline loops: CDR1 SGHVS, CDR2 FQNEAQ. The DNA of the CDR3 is TGTGCCAGCAGCCTAGCAGGGTCTGGGCCCTCCTACGAGCAGTACTTC. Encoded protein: CASSLAGSGPSYEQYF. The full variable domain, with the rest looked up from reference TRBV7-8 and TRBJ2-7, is GAGVSQSPRYKVAKRGQDVALRCDPISGHVSLFWYQQALGQGPEFLTYFQNEAQLDKSGLPSDRFFAERPEGSVSTLKIQRTQQEDSAVYLCASSLAGSGPSYEQYFGPGTRLTVT.

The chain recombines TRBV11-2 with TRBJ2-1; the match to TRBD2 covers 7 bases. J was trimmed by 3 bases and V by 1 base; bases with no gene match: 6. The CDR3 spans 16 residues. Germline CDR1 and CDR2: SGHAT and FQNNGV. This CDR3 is CASSLVAGWVYNEQFF. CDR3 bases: TGTGCCAGCAGCTTAGTAGCGGGTTGGGTCTACAATGAGCAGTTCTTC.

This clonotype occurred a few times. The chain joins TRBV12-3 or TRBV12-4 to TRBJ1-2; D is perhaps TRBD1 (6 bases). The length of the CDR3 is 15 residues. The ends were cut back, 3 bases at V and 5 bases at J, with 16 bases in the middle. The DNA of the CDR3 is TGTGCCAGCAGTTTGGGATTCCGGACAGCTTATGGCTACACCTTC. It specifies CASSLGFRTAYGYTF.

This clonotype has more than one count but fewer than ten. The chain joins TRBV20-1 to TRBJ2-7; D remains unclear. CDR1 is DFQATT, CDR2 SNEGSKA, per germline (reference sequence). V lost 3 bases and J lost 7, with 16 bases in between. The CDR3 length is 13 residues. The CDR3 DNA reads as TGCAGTGCTAGTACCTCTGGCTACAATGAGCAGTACTTC. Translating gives CSASTSGYNEQYF.

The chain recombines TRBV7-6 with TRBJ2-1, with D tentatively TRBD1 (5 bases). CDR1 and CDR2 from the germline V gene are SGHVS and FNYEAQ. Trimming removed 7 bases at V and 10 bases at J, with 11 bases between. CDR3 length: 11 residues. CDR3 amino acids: CASTSTAEQFF. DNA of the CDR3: TGTGCCAGCACCTCGACAGCGGAGCAGTTCTTC.

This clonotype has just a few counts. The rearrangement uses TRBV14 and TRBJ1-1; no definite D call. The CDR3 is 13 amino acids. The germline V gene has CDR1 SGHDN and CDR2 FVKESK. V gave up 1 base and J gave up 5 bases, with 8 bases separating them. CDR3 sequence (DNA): TGTGCCAGCAGCCAAGCGGTCTGGACTGAAGCTTTCTTT. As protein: CASSQAVWTEAFF.

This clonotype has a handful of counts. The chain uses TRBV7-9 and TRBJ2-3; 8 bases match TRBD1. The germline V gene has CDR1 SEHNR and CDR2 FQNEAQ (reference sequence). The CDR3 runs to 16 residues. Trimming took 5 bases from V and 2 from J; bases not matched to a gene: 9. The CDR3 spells CASSAPDRDHTDTQYF. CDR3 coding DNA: TGTGCCAGCAGCGCTCCGGACAGGGACCACACAGATACGCAGTATTTT.

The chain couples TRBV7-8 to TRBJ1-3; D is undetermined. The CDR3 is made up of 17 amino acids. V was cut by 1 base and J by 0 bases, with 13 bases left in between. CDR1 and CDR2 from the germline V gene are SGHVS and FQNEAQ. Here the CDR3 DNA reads TGTGCCAGCAGCTTAGTAAGGCACAAGAGCTCTGGAAACACCATATATTTT. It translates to CASSLVRHKSSGNTIYF.

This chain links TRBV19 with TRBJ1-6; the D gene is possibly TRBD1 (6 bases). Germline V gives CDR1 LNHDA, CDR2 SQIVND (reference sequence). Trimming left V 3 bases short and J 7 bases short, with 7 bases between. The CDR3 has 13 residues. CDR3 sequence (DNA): TGTGCCAGTAGTATTACAGGGAATTCACCCCTCCACTTT. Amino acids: CASSITGNSPLHF.